The T cell receptor beta chain under discussion was sequenced for a study of cytomegalovirus exposure and HLA in healthy donors. Germline lookup yields CDR1 SGHDT and CDR2 YYEEEE. This CDR3 contains 14 residues. V lost 2 bases and J lost 5, with 14 bases in between. This clone has only a few counts. PCR amplification relied on 60 Vbeta primers (plus 13 Jbeta primers). Clones were read by immunoSEQ multiplex PCR, and TCRdb kept only the in-frame ones, dropping some. This table holds about 110,000 clones, about 70% found once. The rearrangement uses TRBV5-6 and TRBJ2-7; a weak D match, TRBD1 (6 bases). The source is a woman aged 35 to 49 in good health and CMV-seronegative. The sample comprised PBMCs. In DNA, the CDR3 is TGTGCCAGCAGCTTAAGGAACAGGGCGGACGAGCAGTACTTC. It codes for CASSLRNRADEQYF.